This TCR beta chain derives from a study of response to subunit inactivated influenza vaccine. One entry per CDR3 protein, called by TCRdb with MiXCR from the RT-PCR reads. The sample holds some 550,000 distinct CDR3 sequences, approximately 20% seen once. This clonotype was seen a handful of times. The antigen is not known. Study results and caveats: Researchers suggested that each seasonal influenza vaccination recruits few new T cells.

The germline CDR1 and CDR2 sequences are SEHNR and FQNEAQ (reference sequence). V dropped 5 bases and J dropped 1 base, with 13 bases sitting between them. The CDR3 runs to 15 residues. These data also formed part of another study, on T cells expressing NK-cell markers. That source reports: The TCR beta cDNA came from 5'RACE template switching with UMIs. Seven donors tested HCMV-seropositive and one tested seronegative among the eight sequenced. The study found dominant NKG2C+ clonotypes at about 1.0-7.5% of CD8+ T cells in about six donors. Specificity for HCMV among expanded NKG2C+ T cell clones was not established.

The sequencing used CD4+ T cells sorted from PBMCs, collected roughly 12 days after vaccination. The V and J genes are TRBV7-9 and TRBJ2-3; a possible D gene is TRBD1 (6 bases). The clonotype comes from a man aged 45 to 65 who received an inactivated influenza vaccine. The CDR3 DNA reads as TGTGCCAGCAGCCCCCAGGGGATACGCACAGATACGCAGTATTTT. Translated, it gives CASSPQGIRTDTQYF. Using reference TRBV7-9 and TRBJ2-3 for the parts outside the CDR3, the full variable domain is DTGVSQNPRHKITKRGQNVTFRCDPISEHNRLYWYRQTLGQGPEFLTYFQNEAQLEKSRLLSDRFSAERPKGSFSTLEIQRTEQGDSAMYLCASSPQGIRTDTQYFGPGTRLTVL.